This record covers a single T cell receptor (beta chain). Antigen: not known. One junction end does not reproduce the germline sequence, and a read error may be involved. Whole-study findings and limits: Tumor memory CD4+ T cell TCR gene usage was found to cluster with blood and lymph node memory CD4+ cells and with lymph node naive CD4+ cells. Tumor-infiltrating Treg TCR alpha and beta sequences overlapped most with tumor naive CD4+ T cells, then blood naive.

Tregs were sorted as CD4+CD25+CD127-/low cells. Semi-nested PCR with Nested Universal Primer A followed constant-region reverse priming of full-length variable regions. TCRdb itself ran the 5' RACE reads through MiXCR, one entry per CDR3 protein. In the table there are 9,000 to 10,000 distinct CDR3 sequences, approximately 14% of which are singletons. Germline loops: CDR1 SGHAT, CDR2 FQNNGV. The CDR3 contains 14 residues. The chain has TRBV11-2 and TRBJ1-3; no firm D call. Sequenced sample: Tregs sorted from blood. This TCR came from a female donor with breast cancer. The CDR3 sequence is CASSLELEGNTICF. CDR3 in DNA: TGTGCCAGCAGCTTAGAACTGGAAGGAAACACCATATGTTTT.